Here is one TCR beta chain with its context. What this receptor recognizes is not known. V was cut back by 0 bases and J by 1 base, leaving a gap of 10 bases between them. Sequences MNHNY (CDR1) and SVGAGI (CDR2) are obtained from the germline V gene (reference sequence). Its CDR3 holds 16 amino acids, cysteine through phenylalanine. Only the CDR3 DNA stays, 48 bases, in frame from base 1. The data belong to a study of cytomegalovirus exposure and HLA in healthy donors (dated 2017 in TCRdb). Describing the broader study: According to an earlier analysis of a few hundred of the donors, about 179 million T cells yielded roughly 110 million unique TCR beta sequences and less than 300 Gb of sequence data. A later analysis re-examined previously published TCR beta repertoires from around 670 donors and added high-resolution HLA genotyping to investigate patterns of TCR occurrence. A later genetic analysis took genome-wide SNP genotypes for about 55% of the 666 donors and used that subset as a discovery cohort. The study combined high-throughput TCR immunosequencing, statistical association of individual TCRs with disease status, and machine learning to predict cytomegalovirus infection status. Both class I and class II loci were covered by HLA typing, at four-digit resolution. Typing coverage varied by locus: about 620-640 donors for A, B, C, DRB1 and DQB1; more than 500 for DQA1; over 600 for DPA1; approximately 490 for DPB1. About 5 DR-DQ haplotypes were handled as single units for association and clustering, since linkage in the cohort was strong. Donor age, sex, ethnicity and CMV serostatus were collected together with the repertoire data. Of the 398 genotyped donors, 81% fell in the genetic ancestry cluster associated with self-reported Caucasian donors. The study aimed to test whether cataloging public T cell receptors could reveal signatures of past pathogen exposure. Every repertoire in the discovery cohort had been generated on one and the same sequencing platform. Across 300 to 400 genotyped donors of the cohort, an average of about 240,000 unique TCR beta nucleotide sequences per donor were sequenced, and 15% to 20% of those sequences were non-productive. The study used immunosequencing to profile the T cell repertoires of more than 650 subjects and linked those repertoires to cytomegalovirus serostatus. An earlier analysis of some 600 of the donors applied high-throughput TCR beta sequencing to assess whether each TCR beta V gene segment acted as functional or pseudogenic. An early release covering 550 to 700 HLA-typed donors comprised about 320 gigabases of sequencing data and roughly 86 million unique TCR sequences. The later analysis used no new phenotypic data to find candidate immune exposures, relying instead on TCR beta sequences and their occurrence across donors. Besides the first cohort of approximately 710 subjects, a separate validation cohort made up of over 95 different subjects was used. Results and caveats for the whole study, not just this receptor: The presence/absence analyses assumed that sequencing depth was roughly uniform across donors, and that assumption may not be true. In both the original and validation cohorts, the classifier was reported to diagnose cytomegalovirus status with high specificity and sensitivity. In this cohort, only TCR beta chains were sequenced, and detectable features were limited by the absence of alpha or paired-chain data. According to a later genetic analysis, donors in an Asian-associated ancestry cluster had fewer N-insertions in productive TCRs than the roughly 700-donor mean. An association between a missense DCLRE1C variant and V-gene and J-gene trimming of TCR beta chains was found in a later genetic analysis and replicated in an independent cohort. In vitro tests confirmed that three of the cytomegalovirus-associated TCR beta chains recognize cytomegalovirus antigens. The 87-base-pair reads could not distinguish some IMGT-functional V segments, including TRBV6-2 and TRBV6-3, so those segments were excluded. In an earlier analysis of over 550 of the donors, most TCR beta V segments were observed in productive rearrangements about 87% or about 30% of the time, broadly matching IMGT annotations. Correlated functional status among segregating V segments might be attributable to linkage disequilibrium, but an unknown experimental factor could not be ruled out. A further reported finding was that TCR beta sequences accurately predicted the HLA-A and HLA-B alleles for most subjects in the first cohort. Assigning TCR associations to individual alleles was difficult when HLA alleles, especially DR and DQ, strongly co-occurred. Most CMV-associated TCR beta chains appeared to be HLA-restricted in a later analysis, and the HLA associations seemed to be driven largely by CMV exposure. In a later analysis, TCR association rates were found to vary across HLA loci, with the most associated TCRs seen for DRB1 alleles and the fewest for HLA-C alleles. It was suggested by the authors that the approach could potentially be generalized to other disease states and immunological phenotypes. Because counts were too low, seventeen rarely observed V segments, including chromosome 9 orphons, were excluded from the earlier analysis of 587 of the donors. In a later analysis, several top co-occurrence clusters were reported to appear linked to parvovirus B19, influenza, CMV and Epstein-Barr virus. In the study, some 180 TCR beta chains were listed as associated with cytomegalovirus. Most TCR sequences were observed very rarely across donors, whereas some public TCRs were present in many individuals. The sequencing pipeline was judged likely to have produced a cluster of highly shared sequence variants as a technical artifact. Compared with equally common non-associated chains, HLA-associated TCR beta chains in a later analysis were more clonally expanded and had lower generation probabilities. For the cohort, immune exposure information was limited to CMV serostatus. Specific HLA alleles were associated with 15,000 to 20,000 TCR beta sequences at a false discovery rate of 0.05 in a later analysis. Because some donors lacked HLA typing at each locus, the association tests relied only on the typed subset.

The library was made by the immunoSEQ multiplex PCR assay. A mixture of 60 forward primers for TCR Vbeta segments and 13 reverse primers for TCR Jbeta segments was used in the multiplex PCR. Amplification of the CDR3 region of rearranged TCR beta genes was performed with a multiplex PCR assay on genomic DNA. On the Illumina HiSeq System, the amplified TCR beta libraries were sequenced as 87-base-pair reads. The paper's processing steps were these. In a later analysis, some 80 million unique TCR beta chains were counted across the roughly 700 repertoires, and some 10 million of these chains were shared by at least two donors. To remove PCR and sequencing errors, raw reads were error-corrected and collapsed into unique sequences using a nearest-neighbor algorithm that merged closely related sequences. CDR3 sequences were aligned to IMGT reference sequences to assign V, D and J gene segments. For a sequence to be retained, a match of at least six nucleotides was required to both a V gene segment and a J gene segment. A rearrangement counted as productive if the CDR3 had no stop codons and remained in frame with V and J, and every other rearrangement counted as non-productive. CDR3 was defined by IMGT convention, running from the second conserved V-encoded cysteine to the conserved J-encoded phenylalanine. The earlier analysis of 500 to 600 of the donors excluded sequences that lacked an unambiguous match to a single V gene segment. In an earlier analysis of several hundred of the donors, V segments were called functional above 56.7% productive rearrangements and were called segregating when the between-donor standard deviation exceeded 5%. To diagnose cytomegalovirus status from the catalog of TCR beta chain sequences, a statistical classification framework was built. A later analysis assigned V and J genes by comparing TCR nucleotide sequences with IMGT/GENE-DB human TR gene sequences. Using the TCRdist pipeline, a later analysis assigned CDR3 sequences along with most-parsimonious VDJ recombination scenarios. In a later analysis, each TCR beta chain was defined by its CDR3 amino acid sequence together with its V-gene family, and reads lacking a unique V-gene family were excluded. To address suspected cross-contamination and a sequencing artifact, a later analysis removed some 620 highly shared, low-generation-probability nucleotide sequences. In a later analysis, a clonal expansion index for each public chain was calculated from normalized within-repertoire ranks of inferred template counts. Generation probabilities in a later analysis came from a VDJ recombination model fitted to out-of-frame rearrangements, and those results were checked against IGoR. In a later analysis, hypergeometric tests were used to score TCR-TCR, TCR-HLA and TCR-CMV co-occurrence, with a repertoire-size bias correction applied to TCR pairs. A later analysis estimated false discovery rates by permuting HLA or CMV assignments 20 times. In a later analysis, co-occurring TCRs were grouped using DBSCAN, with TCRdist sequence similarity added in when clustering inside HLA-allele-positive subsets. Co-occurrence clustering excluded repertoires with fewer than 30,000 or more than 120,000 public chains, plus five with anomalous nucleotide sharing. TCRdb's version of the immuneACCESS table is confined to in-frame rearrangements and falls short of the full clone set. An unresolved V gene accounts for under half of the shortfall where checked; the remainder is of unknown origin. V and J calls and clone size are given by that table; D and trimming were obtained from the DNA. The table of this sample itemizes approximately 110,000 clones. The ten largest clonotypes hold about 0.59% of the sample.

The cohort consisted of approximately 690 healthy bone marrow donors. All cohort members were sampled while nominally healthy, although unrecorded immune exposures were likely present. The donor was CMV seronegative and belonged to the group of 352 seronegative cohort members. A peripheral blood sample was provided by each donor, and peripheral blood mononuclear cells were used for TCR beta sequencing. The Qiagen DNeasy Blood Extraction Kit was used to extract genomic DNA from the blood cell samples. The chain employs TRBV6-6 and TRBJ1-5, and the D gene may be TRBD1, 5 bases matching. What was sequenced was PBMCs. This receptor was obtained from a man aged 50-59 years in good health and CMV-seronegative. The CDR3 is CASSYSGQGSNQPQHF. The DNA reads TGTGCCAGCAGTTACTCGGGCCAGGGCAGCAATCAGCCCCAGCATTTT.